This T cell receptor (beta chain) is from a study of shared clonotypes between healthy human individuals. General observations from the study: The small donor group covered limited genetic and exposure diversity. The study generally estimated greater richness for naive than memory subsets.

Only Caucasian adults living in Nashville, Tennessee served as donors. Splitting the CD4+ cells yielded a CD45RA+ naive subset and a CD45RA-negative memory subset. Profiled with immunoSEQ multiplex PCR; TCRdb holds only in-frame clones, not every one. The table shows roughly 760,000 clones, with around 74% occurring only once. Germline V lookup: CDR1 MNHEY, CDR2 SMNVEV (reference sequence). The CDR3 length is 16 residues. Trimming shortened V by 7 bases and J by 3 bases, and 19 bases separated the two germline ends. Of note for this clone: Its antigen is not known.

Input material: memory CD4+ T cells sorted from blood. Described subset: CD45RA-negative fraction. The receptor comes from a woman in her twenties or thirties in good health. The chain uses TRBV27 and TRBJ2-4; tentative D call: TRBD2 (5 bases). CDR3 sequence (DNA): TGTGCCAGCACACCTGGGCTCGGAGGTGGCAAAAACATTCAGTACTTC. Amino acid sequence: CASTPGLGGGKNIQYF.